This entry lists 18 T cell receptor beta chains sequenced from one sample in a study of blood T cell repertoires in COVID-19. Clones were read by immunoSEQ multiplex PCR, and TCRdb kept only the in-frame ones, dropping some. Seen here are approximately 94,000 clones, around four fifths observed once, and the top ten hold about an eighth. The source material was peripheral blood. These receptors originate from a man aged 45-65 years with active or convalescent COVID-19.

J is TRBJ2-7 and V is TRBV19; unclear D gene. The germline V and J ends were trimmed by 8 bases and 0 bases, with 11 bases remaining between them. This CDR3 is 13 amino acids long. From germline, CDR1 is LNHDA and CDR2 SQIVND (reference sequence). In DNA form, the CDR3 reads TGTGCCAGTCGATCTCCGGTCTCCTACGAGCAGTACTTC. As protein: CASRSPVSYEQYF.

The chain employs TRBV30 and TRBJ2-7; D is possibly TRBD2 (6 bases). The CDR3 contains 11 residues. Germline V gene lookup returns CDR1 GTSNPN and CDR2 SVGIG (reference sequence). The V end was cut by 7 bases, the J end by 1 base, with 8 bases between. CDR3 DNA: TGTGCCTTCGGGGGTTCCTACGAGCAGTACTTC. This encodes CAFGGSYEQYF.

V usage is TRBV19 and J usage is TRBJ2-7; 9 nucleotides line up with TRBD1. In germline, CDR1 is LNHDA, CDR2 SQIVND (reference sequence). This CDR3 is 14 amino acids long. J lost 3 bases, V lost 4 bases, and 4 bases had no gene match. DNA for the CDR3: TGTGCCAGTAGTACACCGGGACAGGGCTACGAGCAGTACTTC. As protein: CASSTPGQGYEQYF.

The gene calls are TRBV7-8 and TRBJ2-7; 8 nucleotides agree with TRBD2. Germline-derived CDR1 and CDR2 are SGHVS and FQNEAQ. The CDR3 covers 15 residues. V dropped 6 bases and J dropped 2; count of bases not matched to a gene: 9. CDR3 sequence reads: CASRVDGLAAYEQYF. DNA of the CDR3: TGTGCCAGCAGGGTAGACGGACTAGCAGCCTACGAGCAGTACTTC.

This clone appeared a single time. The CDR3 DNA is TGCGCCAGCAGCCAAGAACGGAGTGCCGGGGAGCTGTTTTTT. It yields the protein CASSQERSAGELFF. V is TRBV4-1 and J is TRBJ2-2; no clear D gene. The CDR3 sequence is 14 residues long. Germline V gene lookup returns CDR1 MGHRA and CDR2 YSYEKL. Trimming took off 0 bases at V and 6 bases at J, with 8 bases between the two ends.

The chain joins TRBV27 to TRBJ2-3, with 9 nucleotides matching TRBD1. This CDR3 has 15 amino acids. V trimming: 5 bases; J trimming: 1 base; junction bases outside the gene matches: 4. Germline V gene data show CDR1 as MNHEY and CDR2 as SMNVEV (reference sequence). The CDR3 is CASSPRTGGTDTQYF. The CDR3 DNA is TGTGCCAGCAGTCCGAGGACAGGGGGCACAGATACGCAGTATTTT.

This rearrangement joins TRBV5-1 to TRBJ2-1; possibly TRBD1 for D (5 bases). CDR1 and CDR2 from the germline V gene are SGHRS and YFSETQ. This CDR3 has 14 amino acids. Trimming left V 2 bases short and J 6 bases short, with 12 bases between. In DNA form, the CDR3 reads TGCGCCAGCAGCTTTACGACAGATAGCAATGAGCAGTTCTTC. Its translation is CASSFTTDSNEQFF.

The rearrangement joins TRBV21-1 to TRBJ2-7; whether TRBD1, the table's D call, matches the DNA was not checked. TRBV21-1 constitutes a pseudogene. The CDR3 spans 15 residues. Here the CDR3 reads CASEDRAGHSYEQYF. As DNA, the CDR3 is TGTGCCAGCGAAGACCGGGCAGGACATTCCTACGAGCAGTACTTC.

CDR3 sequence (DNA): TGTGCCAGTAGTACCGACAGGGACACCTACGAGCAGTACTTC. It translates to CASSTDRDTYEQYF. The chain combines TRBV19 with TRBJ2-7; 7 nucleotides align to TRBD1. This CDR3 has 14 residues. The V gene's germline CDR1 is LNHDA and CDR2 SQIVND (reference sequence). V lost 4 bases and J lost 2; bases outside the gene matches: 5.

This rearrangement joins TRBV28 to TRBJ1-6; D gene ambiguous. From germline, CDR1 is MDHEN and CDR2 SYDVKM. The CDR3 runs 13 residues. V was shortened by 6 bases and J by 10 bases, with 13 bases between the two germline ends. CDR3 in amino acids: CASSLRETSPLHF. The CDR3 nucleotides are TGTGCCAGCAGCCTCCGGGAAACCTCACCCCTCCACTTT. The variable domain in full, with the rest retrieved from reference TRBV28 and TRBJ1-6, is DVKVTQSSRYLVKRTGEKVFLECVQDMDHENMFWYRQDPGLGLRLIYFSYDVKMKEKGDIPEGYSVSREKKERFSLILESASTNQTSMYLCASSLRETSPLHFGNGTRLTVT.

The chain has TRBV7-9 and TRBJ1-2, with a tentative D call TRBD1 (5 bases). The CDR3 spans 10 residues. Trimming pared 4 bases from V and 13 bases from J, leaving 10 bases between. From germline, CDR1 is SEHNR and CDR2 FQNEAQ (reference sequence). CDR3 in amino acids: CASSSPGFTF. CDR3 DNA: TGTGCCAGCAGCTCCCCAGGGTTCACCTTC.

The chain couples TRBV5-1 to TRBJ2-1, with unresolved D. Trimming left V 1 base short and J 5 bases short, with 13 bases between. CDR1 SGHRS and CDR2 YFSETQ come from the germline V gene. This CDR3 comprises 15 residues. Written as DNA, the CDR3 is TGCGCCAGCAGCTTGCTGCCAGGATTGCACAATGAGCAGTTCTTC. As protein: CASSLLPGLHNEQFF.

V and J are TRBV6-5 and TRBJ1-2, with D perhaps matching TRBD1 (6 bases). Looked up from germline, CDR1 is MNHEY and CDR2 is SVGAGI. The CDR3 consists of 15 residues. Trimming removed 0 bases from V and 6 bases from J, with 14 bases in between. This CDR3 is CASSYSRKGGNGYTF. The CDR3 DNA reads TGTGCCAGCAGTTACTCGCGGAAAGGGGGTAATGGCTACACCTTC.

V usage is TRBV5-1 and J usage is TRBJ2-1; D not certain. The V gene's germline CDR1 is SGHRS and CDR2 YFSETQ. This CDR3 comprises 12 residues. The V end was cut by 2 bases, the J end by 7 bases, with 7 bases between. The CDR3 nucleotides are TGCGCCAGCAGCTTCAGATTGAATGAGCAGTTCTTC. Translating it yields CASSFRLNEQFF.

The chain recombines TRBV19 with TRBJ1-1; D gene ambiguous. Germline values: CDR1 LNHDA, CDR2 SQIVND (reference sequence). The CDR3 totals 11 residues. V was cut by 7 bases and J by 0 bases, with 3 bases left in between. The CDR3 DNA reads as TGTGCCAGTATATTGAACACTGAAGCTTTCTTT. This encodes CASILNTEAFF.

The chain joins TRBV6-5 to TRBJ1-1, with TRBD1 matching 8 bases. Germline V gene lookup returns CDR1 MNHEY and CDR2 SVGAGI. The V and J ends lost 6 bases and 5 bases, in that order; junction bases with no gene match: 8. The CDR3 sequence is 14 residues long. The DNA of the CDR3 is TGTGCCAGCAGGGATACAGGGGGTAGGACTGAAGCTTTCTTT. It translates to CASRDTGGRTEAFF.

By share of the sample, this clone is medium-sized. The chain employs TRBV3-1 (or the pseudogene TRBV3-2) and TRBJ2-3, with 10 bases fitting TRBD2. CDR3 length: 16 amino acids. Germline CDR1 and CDR2: LGHDT and YNNKEL (reference sequence). Losses at the gene ends were 5 bases for V and 6 bases for J; bases not matched to a gene: 11. DNA of the CDR3: TGTGCCAGCAGCAAAGGACTAGCGGAAGCAGTGGATACGCAGTATTTT. Encoded protein: CASSKGLAEAVDTQYF.

The V and J genes are TRBV28 and TRBJ1-1; 8 bases match TRBD1. The germline CDR1 and CDR2 sequences are MDHEN and SYDVKM. The CDR3 has 15 residues. Germline trimming cut 5 bases from V and 1 base from J; bases unmatched to any gene: 6. The CDR3 loop reads CASSTTGTGNTEAFF. The CDR3 coding sequence is TGTGCCAGCAGTACCACCGGGACAGGGAACACTGAAGCTTTCTTT.